This passage covers 22 T cell receptor beta chains from one sample sequenced in a study of cytotoxic CD8 clonotypes in ibrutinib-treated CLL. Measured with immunoSEQ multiplex PCR; TCRdb has only the in-frame clones, and not every one. The sample contains 45,000 or so clones, 45% to 60% of which appear only once. Sequencing was performed on PBMCs, taken after 24 months of ibrutinib treatment. These receptors were obtained from a human donor with chronic lymphocytic leukemia.

The rearrangement links TRBV19 to TRBJ2-2; D possibly matches TRBD1 or TRBD2 (5 bases each). CDR3 size: 14 residues. Germline CDR1 and CDR2: LNHDA and SQIVND (reference sequence). V gave up 5 bases and J gave up 11 bases, with 18 bases separating them. Here the CDR3 reads CASSVAPGPFELFF. The CDR3 region has the DNA TGTGCCAGTAGTGTCGCACCGGGACCCTTCGAGCTGTTTTTT.

This clone was detected a few times. This chain joins TRBV27 and TRBJ2-5; 11 bases agree with TRBD2. CDR1 is MNHEY, CDR2 SMNVEV, per germline (reference sequence). Trimming removed 7 bases from V and 2 bases from J; junction bases left unmatched: 3. This CDR3 region has 14 residues. The CDR3 reads CASMRLAGQETQYF. The CDR3 DNA reads TGTGCCAGCATGAGACTAGCGGGGCAAGAGACCCAGTACTTC.

This chain links TRBV27 with TRBJ2-2; D may be TRBD1 (5 bases). This CDR3 comprises 15 residues. V was cut by 4 bases and J by 0 bases, with 9 bases left in between. CDR1 MNHEY and CDR2 SMNVEV come from the germline V gene (reference sequence). The CDR3 nucleotides are TGTGCCAGCAGTTCGACAGCCACGAACACCGGGGAGCTGTTTTTT. Translated, it gives CASSSTATNTGELFF.

The J gene is TRBJ2-7, the V gene TRBV5-1; D is ambiguous. V dropped 3 bases and J dropped 12 bases, with 19 bases sitting between them. The CDR3 has 13 amino acids. Germline V gene sequence: CDR1 SGHRS, CDR2 YFSETQ. The DNA of the CDR3 is TGCGCCAGCAGCTCGATCGCTGGCCAGGTAACGTACTTC. Amino acid sequence: CASSSIAGQVTYF.

This clone is large within its sample. The chain links TRBV6-1 to TRBJ2-6, with 8 bases fitting TRBD1. This CDR3 comprises 17 residues. V shed 1 base, J shed 0 bases, and the junction held 2 bases outside the gene matches. Looked up from germline, CDR1 is MNHNS and CDR2 is SASEGT. CDR3 amino acids: CASSEGTGSSGANVLTF. In nucleotides, the CDR3 is TGTGCCAGCAGTGAAGGGACAGGGAGCTCTGGGGCCAACGTCCTGACTTTC.

The V call is TRBV5-6, the J call TRBJ2-3; TRBD2 matches 10 bases. The CDR3 loop spans 15 amino acids. Per germline, CDR1 SGHDT and CDR2 YYEEEE. V was clipped by 3 bases and J by 1 base; unmatched bases: 2. CDR3 region: CASSSGLAGTDTQYF. The CDR3 nucleotides are TGTGCCAGCAGCTCCGGACTAGCGGGCACAGATACGCAGTATTTT.

The chain combines TRBV9 with TRBJ2-3, with a weak D call TRBD2 (7 bases). The germline V and J ends were trimmed by 2 bases and 1 base, with 20 bases remaining between them. The germline gives CDR1 SGDLS, CDR2 YYNGEE. The CDR3 runs 18 residues. The CDR3 DNA reads TGTGCCAGCAGCGTCGACCCTGTTAGGGGGGGACGCACAGATACGCAGTATTTT. This codes for CASSVDPVRGGRTDTQYF.

The chain links TRBV7-8 to TRBJ1-6, with D perhaps TRBD1 (5 bases). The CDR3 totals 16 residues. In germline, CDR1 is SGHVS, CDR2 FQNEAQ. Deletions cut 5 bases from V and 7 bases from J, with 18 bases between. The CDR3 sequence: CASSPRPAGSNSPLHF. CDR3 coding DNA: TGTGCCAGCAGCCCGCGGCCGGCAGGGTCGAATTCACCCCTCCACTTT.

The V call is TRBV28, the J call TRBJ2-3; weak D call: TRBD2 (7 bases). This CDR3 spans 16 amino acids. Trimming took 7 bases from V and 2 from J, leaving 19 bases between them. From germline, CDR1 is MDHEN and CDR2 SYDVKM. Written as DNA, the CDR3 is TGTGCCAGCATCAGGGGCGGGGGACGTCCCACAGATACGCAGTATTTT. Protein: CASIRGGGRPTDTQYF.

CDR3 bases: TGTGCCAGCAAAATCAGGGGCGGCACTGAAGCTTTCTTT. Protein sequence: CASKIRGGTEAFF. The rearrangement links TRBV5-4 to TRBJ1-1; TRBD1 is a possible D gene (6 bases). With 6 bases removed from V and 4 bases from J, the gap between germline ends came to 13 bases. The germline CDR1 and CDR2 sequences are SGHNT and YYREEE (reference sequence). The CDR3 contains 13 residues.

This clone was found once. V usage is TRBV15 and J usage is TRBJ2-7; the match to TRBD1 covers 8 bases. The CDR3 sequence is 14 residues long. CDR1 LNHNV and CDR2 YYDKDF come from the germline V gene (reference sequence). V lost 4 bases and J lost 5; bases outside the gene matches: 7. Written as DNA, the CDR3 is TGTGCCACCAGCACCAGACAGGGGAATGACGAGCAGTACTTC. Its translation: CATSTRQGNDEQYF.

The V and J genes are TRBV6-1 and TRBJ1-1; D call uncertain. V was cut by 4 bases and J by 5 bases, with 17 bases left in between. Germline CDR1 MNHNS, CDR2 SASEGT. The CDR3 spans 15 residues. CDR3 in amino acids: CASSALGRAGTEAFF. The CDR3, as DNA: TGTGCCAGCAGTGCGCTAGGACGGGCCGGGACTGAAGCTTTCTTT.

J is TRBJ1-5 and V is TRBV6-6; 8 bases fit TRBD1. CDR3 length: 14 amino acids. Per germline, CDR1 MNHNY and CDR2 SVGAGI (reference sequence). The trim removed 6 bases at V and 5 bases at J, leaving 6 bases unmatched. The CDR3 protein is CASSPPGGDQPQHF. CDR3 in DNA: TGTGCCAGCAGCCCCCCAGGGGGCGATCAGCCCCAGCATTTT.

V is TRBV25-1 and J is TRBJ1-6, with 7 bases that match TRBD1. Germline-derived CDR1 and CDR2 are MGHDK and SYGVNS. V lost 1 base, J lost 8 bases, and 8 bases stayed unmatched. This CDR3 is 16 amino acids long. The CDR3: CASSEFRGQGDSPLHF. The CDR3, as DNA: TGTGCCAGCAGTGAATTTCGGGGGCAGGGGGATTCACCCCTCCACTTT.

The V call is TRBV10-3, the J call TRBJ1-2; possibly TRBD1 for D (6 bases). V was shortened by 7 bases and J by 4 bases, with 13 bases between the two germline ends. Germline loops: CDR1 ENHRY, CDR2 SYGVKD. The CDR3 totals 13 residues. CDR3 coding DNA: TGTGCCATCACCTACGACAGGACCTATGGCTACACCTTC. This encodes CAITYDRTYGYTF.

The sample holds a few counts of this clone. This chain uses TRBV5-1 with TRBJ2-7; D gene ambiguous. The CDR3 length is 14 residues. V lost 0 bases and J 0 bases, leaving 7 bases between the germline ends. Looked up from germline, CDR1 is SGHRS and CDR2 is YFSETQ. This CDR3 is CASSLAGVSYEQYF. In DNA, the CDR3 is TGCGCCAGCAGCTTGGCGGGTGTCTCCTACGAGCAGTACTTC.

In this sample, this clone turned up once. The gene calls are TRBV6-6 and TRBJ1-1; possibly TRBD1 for D (5 bases). Trimming pared 7 bases from V and 5 bases from J, leaving 20 bases between. Germline CDR1 MNHNY, CDR2 SVGAGI (reference sequence). This CDR3 comprises 15 residues. The CDR3 here is CASNWGNGWRTEAFF. The CDR3 DNA reads as TGTGCCAGCAACTGGGGGAACGGATGGCGGACTGAAGCTTTCTTT.

The J gene is TRBJ1-1, the V gene TRBV6-1; 8 nucleotides line up with TRBD1. V dropped 8 bases and J dropped 3; count of bases not matched to a gene: 8. The CDR3 is 14 residues long. Germline values: CDR1 MNHNS, CDR2 SASEGT. CDR3 in DNA: TGTGCCAGCCTTGACAGGGGTCGGGACACTGAAGCTTTCTTT. Residues: CASLDRGRDTEAFF.

This clone was seen many times. CDR3 loop: CASSEGVPRGNQPQHF. The CDR3 nucleotides read TGTGCCAGCAGTGAAGGGGTCCCTAGGGGCAATCAGCCCCAGCATTTT. The V and J genes are TRBV6-1 and TRBJ1-5; no clear D gene. Germline V gives CDR1 MNHNS, CDR2 SASEGT. Trimming shortened V by 1 base and J by 2 bases, and 12 bases separated the two germline ends. The CDR3 runs to 16 residues.

The chain employs TRBV18 and TRBJ2-3, with D hard to call. The germline V gene encodes CDR1 KGHSH and CDR2 LQKENI. V was trimmed by 3 bases and J by 1 base, leaving 14 bases between them. This CDR3 spans 16 amino acids. CDR3 DNA sequence: TGTGCCAGCTCACCGAGAGAGGCAGGTGGCACAGATACGCAGTATTTT. This translates into CASSPREAGGTDTQYF. The variable domain in full, with the rest retrieved from reference TRBV18 and TRBJ2-3, is NAGVMQNPRHLVRRRGQEARLRCSPMKGHSHVYWYRQLPEEGLKFMVYLQKENIIDESGMPKERFSAEFPKEGPSILRIQQVVRGDSAAYFCASSPREAGGTDTQYFGPGTRLTVL.

This chain uses TRBV27 with TRBJ1-5; the D is unclear. The CDR3 runs 14 residues. V was clipped by 2 bases and J by 3 bases, with 8 bases between them. Germline CDR1 reads MNHEY; CDR2 reads SMNVEV (reference sequence). Here the CDR3 reads CASSLRGFNQPQHF. In DNA form, the CDR3 reads TGTGCCAGCAGTTTACGGGGTTTCAATCAGCCCCAGCATTTT.

The chain couples TRBV20-1 to TRBJ2-2, with no clear D. Germline V gene data show CDR1 as DFQATT and CDR2 as SNEGSKA (reference sequence). The V and J ends lost 3 bases and 5 bases respectively, with 4 bases between them. This CDR3 has 11 amino acids. CDR3 protein: CSARRTGELFF. The CDR3 nucleotides read TGCAGTGCTAGGAGGACCGGGGAGCTGTTTTTT.